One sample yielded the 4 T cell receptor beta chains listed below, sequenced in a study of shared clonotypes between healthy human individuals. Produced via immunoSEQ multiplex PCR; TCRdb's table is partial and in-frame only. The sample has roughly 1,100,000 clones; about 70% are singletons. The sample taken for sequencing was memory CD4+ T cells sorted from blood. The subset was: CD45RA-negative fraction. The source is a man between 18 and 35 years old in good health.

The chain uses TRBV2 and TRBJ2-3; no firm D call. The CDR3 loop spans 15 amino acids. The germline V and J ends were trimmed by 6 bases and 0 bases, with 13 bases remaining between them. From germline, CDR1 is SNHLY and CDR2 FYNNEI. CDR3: CASRPWVRSTDTQYF. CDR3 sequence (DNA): TGTGCCAGCAGACCATGGGTCCGGAGCACAGATACGCAGTATTTT.

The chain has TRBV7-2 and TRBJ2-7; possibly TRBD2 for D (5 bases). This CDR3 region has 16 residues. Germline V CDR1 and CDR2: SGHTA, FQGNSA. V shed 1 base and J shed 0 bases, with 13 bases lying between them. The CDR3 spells CASSLVIIGSSYEQYF. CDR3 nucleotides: TGTGCCAGCAGCTTAGTAATTATTGGGAGCTCCTACGAGCAGTACTTC. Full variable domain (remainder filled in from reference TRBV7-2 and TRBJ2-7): GAGVSQSPSNKVTEKGKDVELRCDPISGHTALYWYRQSLGQGLEFLIYFQGNSAPDKSGLPSDRFSAERTGGSVSTLTIQRTQQEDSAVYLCASSLVIIGSSYEQYFGPGTRLTVT.

The CDR3 bases are TGTGCCAGCAACAAGAACACCGGGGAGCTGTTTTTT. It is translated as CASNKNTGELFF. This rearrangement joins TRBV7-9 to TRBJ2-2; no definite D call. Trimming removed 7 bases from V and 1 base from J, with 4 bases in between. The CDR3 spans 12 residues. Germline V gene data show CDR1 as SEHNR and CDR2 as FQNEAQ (reference sequence).

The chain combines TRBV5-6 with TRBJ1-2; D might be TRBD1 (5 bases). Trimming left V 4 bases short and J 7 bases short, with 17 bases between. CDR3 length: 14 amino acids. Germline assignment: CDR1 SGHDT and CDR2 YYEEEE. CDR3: CASSPILGVGGYTF. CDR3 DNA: TGTGCCAGCAGCCCAATCTTGGGGGTAGGTGGCTACACCTTC.